These 29 T cell receptor beta chains came from one sample sequenced in a study of technical replicates of blood from a few donors (dated by TCRdb to 2016 to 2017). Libraries were built with the immunoSEQ multiplex PCR assay. Imported from immuneACCESS, the table was reduced by TCRdb to in-frame sequences with V and J called. These copies leave out some clones; in studies compared against another copy, an unresolved V gene accounts for under half, and the cause of the remainder is not known. The sample yields 65,000 to 85,000 clones; 75% to 95% were counted once. The biggest ten clones account for roughly 0.3% of the sample. Sequenced sample: T cells isolated from PBMCs. The receptors come from a human donor in good health.

V gene TRBV7-8 combines with J gene TRBJ2-3; D gene unclear. Germline lookup yields CDR1 SGHVS and CDR2 FQNEAQ. The ends were cut back, 3 bases at V and 4 bases at J, with 8 bases in the middle. The CDR3 sequence is 13 residues long. The CDR3 reads CASSFLPSDTQYF. The CDR3, as DNA: TGTGCCAGCAGCTTTCTCCCCTCAGATACGCAGTATTTT.

This clone was observed once. This sequence joins TRBV11-2 and TRBJ2-2, with 11 bases identical to TRBD2. The CDR3 spans 17 residues. CDR1 is SGHAT and CDR2 is FQNNGV in the germline V gene. V lost 5 bases, J lost 0 bases, and 5 bases stayed unmatched. The CDR3 loop reads CASSPSSGRTNTGELFF. DNA of the CDR3: TGTGCCAGCAGCCCCTCTAGCGGGAGGACGAACACCGGGGAGCTGTTTTTT.

The J gene is TRBJ2-7, the V gene TRBV25-1; 7 bases fit TRBD1. V shed 8 bases, J shed 1 base, and the junction held 5 bases outside the gene matches. The CDR3 is 13 residues long. From germline, CDR1 is MGHDK and CDR2 SYGVNS. CDR3 DNA sequence: TGTGCCAGCCGCTACAGGGGATCCTACGAGCAGTACTTC. This translates into CASRYRGSYEQYF.

This clone appeared a few times. CDR3 DNA sequence: TGTGCCAGCAGTGGCAATCAGGGTACCTACGAGCAGTACTTC. It yields the protein CASSGNQGTYEQYF. The V gene is TRBV25-1, the J gene TRBJ2-7, with D possibly matching TRBD1 (5 bases). The length of the CDR3 is 14 residues. Germline loops: CDR1 MGHDK, CDR2 SYGVNS. V was clipped by 4 bases and J by 2 bases, with 12 bases between them.

The chain employs TRBV14 and TRBJ2-1, with TRBD1 matching over 7 bases. After removal of 4 bases from V and 10 bases from J, the junction contained 7 bases not matched to a gene. Germline CDR1 and CDR2: SGHDN and FVKESK. This CDR3 spans 13 amino acids. The CDR3 coding sequence is TGTGCCAGCAGCCCCCAGGGGGAGTACGAGCAGTTCTTC. Translated, it gives CASSPQGEYEQFF.

This clone was seen more than once but under ten times. This chain joins TRBV4-1 and TRBJ1-2; D is possibly TRBD1 (5 bases). V lost 5 bases, J lost 3 bases, and 10 bases lay in between. Germline values: CDR1 MGHRA, CDR2 YSYEKL. This CDR3 has 13 residues. CDR3 nucleotide sequence: TGCGCCAGCAGCGCAGGGCCGGACTATGGCTACACCTTC. Translation gives CASSAGPDYGYTF.

V usage is TRBV19 and J usage is TRBJ1-5; the D gene is possibly TRBD1 (5 bases). Per germline, CDR1 LNHDA and CDR2 SQIVND (reference sequence). The CDR3 is 15 residues long. V dropped 2 bases and J dropped 7 bases, with 15 bases sitting between them. In DNA form, the CDR3 reads TGTGCCAGTAGTATATATTTGGGGGGTGGACAGCCCCAGCATTTT. Translation: CASSIYLGGGQPQHF.

The sample holds one count of this clone. The V and J genes are TRBV27 and TRBJ2-6; tentative D call: TRBD2 (6 bases). This CDR3 has 17 residues. Germline CDR1 reads MNHEY; CDR2 reads SMNVEV (reference sequence). Trimming shortened V by 1 base and J by 4 bases, and 14 bases separated the two germline ends. The CDR3 region is CASSLLGGAQGANVLTF. The CDR3 DNA reads TGTGCCAGCAGTTTATTGGGAGGTGCTCAGGGGGCCAACGTCCTGACTTTC.

V is TRBV9 and J is TRBJ2-7; D perhaps matches TRBD2 (5 bases). The CDR3 consists of 14 residues. Per the germline V gene, CDR1 is SGDLS and CDR2 is YYNGEE. Trimming left V 3 bases short and J 5 bases short, with 15 bases between. The CDR3 bases are TGTGCCAGCAGCGCGAACCGGGAAGAGCACGAGCAGTACTTC. Protein product: CASSANREEHEQYF.

The genes are TRBV29-1 and TRBJ2-5, with TRBD1 as a possible D gene (6 bases). CDR3 size: 16 residues. From germline, CDR1 is SQVTM and CDR2 ANQGSEA. V dropped 4 bases and J dropped 4 bases, with 22 bases sitting between them. CDR3 loop: CSVVGALDSGPETQYF. Written as DNA, the CDR3 is TGCAGCGTTGTAGGAGCCTTGGACAGCGGTCCAGAGACCCAGTACTTC. The complete variable domain, with remaining parts taken from reference TRBV29-1 and TRBJ2-5, reads SAVISQKPSRDICQRGTSLTIQCQVDSQVTMMFWYRQQPGQSLTLIATANQGSEATYESGFVIDKFPISRPNLTFSTLTVSNMSPEDSSIYLCSVVGALDSGPETQYFGPGTRLLVL.

The chain has TRBV19 and TRBJ2-3; the D gene is possibly TRBD1 (5 bases). V was shortened by 8 bases and J by 3 bases, with 6 bases between the two germline ends. Germline V CDR1 and CDR2: LNHDA, SQIVND (reference sequence). This CDR3 spans 11 amino acids. The CDR3 DNA reads TGTGCCAGTGGGGCAACAGATACGCAGTATTTT. This encodes CASGATDTQYF. Full variable domain (remainder filled in from reference TRBV19 and TRBJ2-3): DGGITQSPKYLFRKEGQNVTLSCEQNLNHDAMYWYRQDPGQGLRLIYYSQIVNDFQKGDIAEGYSVSREKKESFPLTVTSAQKNPTAFYLCASGATDTQYFGPGTRLTVL.

The chain links TRBV6-5 to TRBJ2-5; D not resolved. From germline, CDR1 is MNHEY and CDR2 SVGAGI. The CDR3 runs to 13 residues. The V end lost 5 bases, the J end lost 4 bases, and 11 bases lay between the germline ends. In DNA form, the CDR3 reads TGTGCCAGCAGTCCCGGTTCCGTAGAGACCCAGTACTTC. Residues: CASSPGSVETQYF.

This clone was observed a single time. The genes are TRBV10-3 and TRBJ1-1; 7 nucleotides agree with TRBD1. J lost 0 bases, V lost 7 bases, and 8 bases had no gene match. This CDR3 has 15 residues. The germline V gene has CDR1 ENHRY and CDR2 SYGVKD. The CDR3 region has the DNA TGTGCCATCAACCCTTCAGGGGGTCTGAACACTGAAGCTTTCTTT. Its protein product is CAINPSGGLNTEAFF.

The chain uses TRBV19 and TRBJ2-2; D call uncertain. The germline gives CDR1 LNHDA, CDR2 SQIVND (reference sequence). The length of the CDR3 is 13 residues. Trimming cost V 6 bases and J 5 bases, with 10 bases left between them. In nucleotides, the CDR3 is TGTGCCAGTAGCCACAGTGAAACCGGGGAGCTGTTTTTT. Its protein is CASSHSETGELFF.

This chain uses TRBV5-6 with TRBJ1-2, with D unclear. The V end lost 1 base, the J end lost 2 bases, and 9 bases lay between the germline ends. Germline V CDR1 and CDR2: SGHDT, YYEEEE. This CDR3 has 14 residues. The CDR3 is CASSLRGSNYGYTF. CDR3 sequence (DNA): TGTGCCAGCAGCTTGCGGGGATCCAACTATGGCTACACCTTC.

V usage is TRBV28 and J usage is TRBJ2-7; 7 nucleotides agree with TRBD1. There are 13 residues in the CDR3. Germline lookup yields CDR1 MDHEN and CDR2 SYDVKM. J lost 5 bases, V lost 4 bases, and 5 bases had no gene match. CDR3 sequence: CASSSHDRDEQYF. Written as DNA, the CDR3 is TGTGCCAGCAGTTCCCACGACAGGGACGAGCAGTACTTC. The full variable domain, in which reference TRBV28 and TRBJ2-7 provide the parts outside the CDR3, is DVKVTQSSRYLVKRTGEKVFLECVQDMDHENMFWYRQDPGLGLRLIYFSYDVKMKEKGDIPEGYSVSREKKERFSLILESASTNQTSMYLCASSSHDRDEQYFGPGTRLTVT.

Points on this clone: A junction boundary mismatches the germline segment, possibly from a read error. The sample holds other DNA sequences that translate to the same CDR3. The gene calls are TRBV25-1 and TRBJ1-1, with D perhaps TRBD1 (6 bases). Germline V CDR1 and CDR2: MGHDK, SYGVNS. The CDR3 runs to 14 residues. The CDR3: CASSEHRVNTEAFF. The CDR3 DNA is TGTGCCAGCAGTGAACACAGGGTTAACACCGAAGCTTTCTTT.

J is TRBJ2-7 and V is TRBV2; 14 bases line up with TRBD2. V lost 3 bases, J lost 3 bases, and 10 bases stayed unmatched. The CDR3 consists of 18 residues. Germline values: CDR1 SNHLY, CDR2 FYNNEI. Here the CDR3 DNA reads TGTGCCAGCAGTGACTTTTCCGGGACTAGCGGGGGCCTCTACGAGCAGTACTTC. This gives the protein CASSDFSGTSGGLYEQYF.

The chain couples TRBV7-9 to TRBJ1-5; no clear D gene. This CDR3 region has 16 residues. Trimming took 1 base from V and 0 from J, leaving 10 bases between them. Germline V gene data show CDR1 as SEHNR and CDR2 as FQNEAQ (reference sequence). Written as DNA, the CDR3 is TGTGCCAGCAGCTTAGGGGGAGCGAATAGCAATCAGCCCCAGCATTTT. Residues: CASSLGGANSNQPQHF.

The rearrangement uses TRBV27 and TRBJ2-7, with a possible D match to TRBD1 (5 bases). The CDR3 contains 12 residues. The germline gives CDR1 MNHEY, CDR2 SMNVEV (reference sequence). Trimming left V 4 bases short and J 6 bases short, with 10 bases between. CDR3 protein: CASSSGQGEQYF. The CDR3 DNA sequence: TGTGCCAGCAGTTCAGGACAAGGCGAGCAGTACTTC.

V gene TRBV9 combines with J gene TRBJ1-1; 8 bases map to TRBD1. Germline V gene data show CDR1 as SGDLS and CDR2 as YYNGEE. CDR3 size: 17 residues. Trimming took 1 base from V and 5 from J; bases not matched to a gene: 13. As DNA, the CDR3 is TGTGCCAGCAGCGTATCCGGCGGGACAGGCATTGGGACTGAAGCTTTCTTT. Translated: CASSVSGGTGIGTEAFF.

The gene calls are TRBV6-1 and TRBJ2-2; 9 bases agree with TRBD1. Germline-derived CDR1 and CDR2 are MNHNS and SASEGT. V was clipped by 4 bases and J by 6 bases; unmatched bases: 21. The CDR3 consists of 20 residues. Here the CDR3 reads CASSGRIGDRAGGRAGELFF. The CDR3 nucleotides read TGTGCCAGCAGTGGGAGAATAGGGGACAGGGCGGGCGGTAGAGCCGGGGAGCTGTTTTTT.

This rearrangement joins TRBV6-5 to TRBJ2-2; 8 nucleotides agree with TRBD2. This CDR3 comprises 16 residues. Looked up from germline, CDR1 is MNHEY and CDR2 is SVGAGI. Trimming took 3 bases from V and 4 from J; bases not matched to a gene: 7. As DNA, the CDR3 is TGTGCCAGCAGTTATTCCGGGGGGGCAGTCACCGGGGAGCTGTTTTTT. Translating gives CASSYSGGAVTGELFF.

The J gene is TRBJ2-7, the V gene TRBV27; 9 bases line up with TRBD1. V gave up 0 bases and J gave up 2 bases; unmatched junction bases: 2. In germline, CDR1 is MNHEY, CDR2 SMNVEV (reference sequence). This CDR3 spans 15 amino acids. For the CDR3, the DNA is TGTGCCAGCAGTTTATCGGGGACAGGGACCTACGAGCAGTACTTC. Translation: CASSLSGTGTYEQYF.

The gene calls are TRBV28 and TRBJ2-3; tentative D call: TRBD2 (5 bases). Deletions cut 4 bases from V and 1 base from J, with 21 bases between. Germline lookup yields CDR1 MDHEN and CDR2 SYDVKM. The CDR3 spans 18 residues. CDR3 coding DNA: TGTGCCAGCAGTTCCCCCCCAGGTAGTCGGCGGGGCACAGATACGCAGTATTTT. This sequence encodes CASSSPPGSRRGTDTQYF.

This clone has a single count. The chain joins TRBV28 to TRBJ2-7; 7 bases fit TRBD2. V dropped 5 bases and J dropped 4; count of bases not matched to a gene: 2. Germline lookup yields CDR1 MDHEN and CDR2 SYDVKM. This CDR3 comprises 12 residues. CDR3 in amino acids: CASSRLAYEQYF. In nucleotides, the CDR3 is TGTGCCAGCAGTCGACTAGCTTACGAGCAGTACTTC.

V gene TRBV5-4 combines with J gene TRBJ2-2, with D possibly TRBD2 on 6 matching bases. The CDR3 has 14 residues. The germline CDR1 and CDR2 sequences are SGHNT and YYREEE (reference sequence). Trimming stripped 7 bases from V and 6 bases from J, with 16 bases between. The CDR3 nucleotides are TGTGCCAGCTCCCCAACCCCGGGGGCCGGGGAGCTGTTTTTT. Protein: CASSPTPGAGELFF.

The V call is TRBV11-2, the J call TRBJ2-7; D is perhaps TRBD1 (5 bases). Trimming shortened V by 1 base and J by 3 bases, and 7 bases separated the two germline ends. CDR1 and CDR2 from the germline V gene are SGHAT and FQNNGV. The CDR3 is made up of 13 amino acids. The CDR3 nucleotides are TGTGCCAGCAGCTTAGGGGGCGGCTACGAGCAGTACTTC. This gives the protein CASSLGGGYEQYF.

The chain joins TRBV6-1 to TRBJ2-2, with 8 nucleotides matching TRBD2. V shed 4 bases, J shed 6 bases, and the junction held 13 bases outside the gene matches. Per the germline V gene, CDR1 is MNHNS and CDR2 is SASEGT. This CDR3 contains 17 residues. The CDR3 sequence is CASSGRGGRALPGELFF. As DNA, the CDR3 is TGTGCCAGCAGTGGACGGGGGGGGAGGGCCCTCCCCGGGGAGCTGTTTTTT.